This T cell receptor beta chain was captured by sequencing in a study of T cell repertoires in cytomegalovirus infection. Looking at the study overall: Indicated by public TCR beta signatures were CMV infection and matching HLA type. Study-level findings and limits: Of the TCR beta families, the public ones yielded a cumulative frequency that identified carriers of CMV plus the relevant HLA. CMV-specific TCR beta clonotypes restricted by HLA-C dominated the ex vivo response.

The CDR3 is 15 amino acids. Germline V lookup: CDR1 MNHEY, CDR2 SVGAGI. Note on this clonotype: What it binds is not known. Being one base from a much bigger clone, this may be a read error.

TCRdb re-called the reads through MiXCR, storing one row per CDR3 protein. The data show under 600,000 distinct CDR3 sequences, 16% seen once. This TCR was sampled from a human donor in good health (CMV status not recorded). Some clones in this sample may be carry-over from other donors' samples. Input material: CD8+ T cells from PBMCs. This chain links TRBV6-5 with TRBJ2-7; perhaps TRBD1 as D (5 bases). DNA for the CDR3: TGTGCCCGCAGTTCCCCTTCGGCAGGGTCCTACGAGCAGTACTTC. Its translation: CARSSPSAGSYEQYF.